The 4 T cell receptor beta chains listed next were all sequenced from one sample in a study of blood T cell repertoires in COVID-19. Here immunoSEQ multiplex PCR was the method, and the copy in TCRdb shows in-frame clones only, minus some. Of more than 200,000 clones listed, about nine tenths were seen once; the top ten hold less than 4.5%. The sequenced material came from peripheral blood. These receptor sequences come from a man aged 45-60 years with acute or convalescent COVID-19.

This clone was observed a handful of times. The CDR3 is CASSDRTGDTEAFF. The DNA of the CDR3 is TGCGCCAGCAGCGATAGAACGGGGGACACTGAAGCTTTCTTT. V is TRBV5-1 and J is TRBJ1-1, with a tentative D call TRBD1 (5 bases). The CDR3 sequence is 14 residues long. Germline-derived CDR1 and CDR2 are SGHRS and YFSETQ. With 4 bases removed from V and 3 bases from J, the gap between germline ends came to 13 bases.

The CDR3 DNA reads as TGTGCCAGCAGCCCGAGTAGGCTAGCGGGGGGCTGGGGAGAGACCCAGTACTTC. It codes for CASSPSRLAGGWGETQYF. The chain has TRBV7-2 and TRBJ2-5; 11 bases are shared with TRBD2. Germline values: CDR1 SGHTA, CDR2 FQGNSA. The CDR3 has 18 residues. The ends lost 5 bases at V and 4 bases at J; junction bases unmatched: 15.

The rearrangement links TRBV2 to TRBJ2-1; D might be TRBD2 (5 bases). CDR3 length equals 14 residues. Germline V gene lookup returns CDR1 SNHLY and CDR2 FYNNEI. Trimming stripped 3 bases from V and 2 bases from J, with 8 bases between. CDR3 protein: CASSDPGTYNEQFF. The CDR3 DNA reads TGTGCCAGCAGTGACCCCGGGACCTACAATGAGCAGTTCTTC. The full variable domain, with the rest looked up from reference TRBV2 and TRBJ2-1, is EPEVTQTPSHQVTQMGQEVILRCVPISNHLYFYWYRQILGQKVEFLVSFYNNEISEKSEIFDDQFSVERPDGSNFTLKIRSTKLEDSAMYFCASSDPGTYNEQFFGPGTRLTVL.

The chain joins TRBV30 to TRBJ2-3; 7 bases fit TRBD1. CDR1 is GTSNPN and CDR2 is SVGIG in the germline V gene (reference sequence). V was clipped by 4 bases and J by 5 bases; unmatched bases: 3. The CDR3 extends over 12 amino acids. CDR3 nucleotides: TGTGCCTGGACACAGGGGTTAGATACGCAGTATTTT. It encodes CAWTQGLDTQYF.